The source of this T cell receptor (beta chain) is a study of Ad26.COV2.S vaccination and SARS-CoV-2 variants. Study-level background: Ad26.COV2.S, an intramuscular injection, was given once or twice 56 days apart. Study-level findings and limits: Vaccinated individuals (as opposed to placebo recipients) had higher spike-specific TCR breadth.

The treatment is: around 19 received Ad26.COV2.S at low or high dose, single or two shots; about 5 received placebo; per-sample allocation not given. Samples came from day 63 after the first vaccine or placebo injection. Measured with immunoSEQ multiplex PCR; TCRdb has only the in-frame clones, and not every one. Found here are a few hundred thousand clones, roughly 87% of them singletons; the top ten hold more than 3.5%. This clone was recorded once. Its antigen is currently unknown. This specimen consisted of peripheral blood, obtained in a trial of Ad26.COV2.S vaccine versus placebo. The source of this sequence is a person between 18 and 65 years old who received the Ad26.COV2.S COVID-19 vaccine or a placebo.

The chain's CDR3 is CATDRGAGYTF. The CDR3 coding sequence is TGTGCCACCGACAGGGGTGCGGGCTACACCTTC. The chain is built from TRBV2 and TRBJ1-2, with TRBD1 matching 8 bases. Germline-derived CDR1 and CDR2 are SNHLY and FYNNEI. The CDR3 extends over 11 amino acids. V shed 10 bases, J shed 8 bases, and the junction held 6 bases outside the gene matches. Variable domain in full (rest from reference TRBV2 and TRBJ1-2): EPEVTQTPSHQVTQMGQEVILRCVPISNHLYFYWYRQILGQKVEFLVSFYNNEISEKSEIFDDQFSVERPDGSNFTLKIRSTKLEDSAMYFCATDRGAGYTFGSGTRLTVV.